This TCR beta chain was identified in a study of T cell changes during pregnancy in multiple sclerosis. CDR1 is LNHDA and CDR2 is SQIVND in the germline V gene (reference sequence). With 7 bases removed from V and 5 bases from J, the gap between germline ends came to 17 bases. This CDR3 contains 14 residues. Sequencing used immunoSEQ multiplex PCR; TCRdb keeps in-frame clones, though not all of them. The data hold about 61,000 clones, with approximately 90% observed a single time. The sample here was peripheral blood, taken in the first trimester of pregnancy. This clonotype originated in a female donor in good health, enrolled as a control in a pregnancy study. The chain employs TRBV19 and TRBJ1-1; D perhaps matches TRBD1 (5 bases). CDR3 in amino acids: CASTIGQGLTEAFF. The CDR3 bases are TGTGCCAGTACCATCGGTCAGGGTTTGACTGAAGCTTTCTTT.